The 22 T cell receptor beta chains below all came from one sample that was sequenced in a study of T cells and Merkel cell carcinoma outcomes. The assay was immunoSEQ multiplex PCR, and TCRdb's table has in-frame clones only and misses some. Of some 19,000 clones detected, about 80% appear once; the ten largest clones hold approximately 2.8%. The specimen sequenced was tumor tissue from Merkel cell carcinoma. These receptors all stem from a human donor with Merkel cell carcinoma.

The chain couples TRBV11-1 to TRBJ2-1, with 10 bases aligning to TRBD1. Trimming cost V 5 bases and J 5 bases; bases outside gene matches: 9. From germline, CDR1 is SGHAT and CDR2 FQDESV (reference sequence). This CDR3 is built from 16 residues. The DNA for the CDR3 is TGTGCCAGCAGCCGCTCCGGGACAGGGGCCCACAATGAGCAGTTCTTC. Residues: CASSRSGTGAHNEQFF.

The chain employs TRBV28 and TRBJ1-1, with a tentative D call TRBD1 (5 bases). Germline V gene sequence: CDR1 MDHEN, CDR2 SYDVKM. The CDR3 covers 16 residues. Between the trimmed V and J ends, which lost 1 base and 0 bases, there was a span of 12 bases. In DNA, the CDR3 is TGTGCCAGCAGTTTATTGACAGATCCCATGAACACTGAAGCTTTCTTT. Protein product: CASSLLTDPMNTEAFF.

The rearrangement joins TRBV5-1 to TRBJ1-1; possible D gene TRBD1, 5 bases. The CDR3 has 17 amino acids. The V gene lost 0 bases and the J gene lost 0 bases, with 15 bases spanning the gap. Germline CDR1 reads SGHRS; CDR2 reads YFSETQ. The CDR3 loop reads CASSLGGWAPMNTEAFF. The CDR3 region has the DNA TGCGCCAGCAGCTTGGGGGGCTGGGCTCCCATGAACACTGAAGCTTTCTTT.

This clone showed up just once. This CDR3 is CASGSPHYNEQFF. Written as DNA, the CDR3 is TGTGCTAGTGGAAGCCCGCACTACAATGAGCAGTTCTTC. The rearrangement joins TRBV12-5 to TRBJ2-1, with no clear D. Germline V lookup: CDR1 LGHNT, CDR2 FRNRAP. Trimming stripped 6 bases from V and 3 bases from J, with 9 bases between. The CDR3 covers 13 residues.

The genes are TRBV18 and TRBJ2-7, with 7 bases that match TRBD2. The CDR3 sequence is 11 residues long. The V gene end was trimmed by 2 bases and the J gene end by 10 bases; junction bases not matched to a gene: 2. The germline CDR1 and CDR2 sequences are KGHSH and LQKENI. CDR3 nucleotide sequence: TGTGCCAGCTCACCAGGGGGGGATCAGTACTTC. This sequence encodes CASSPGGDQYF.

A note on this clone: The junction shows a germline mismatch at one end, possibly a read error. This chain links TRBV28 with TRBJ2-4; TRBD1 is a possible D gene (6 bases). The CDR3 length is 15 residues. CDR1 MDHEN and CDR2 SYDVKM come from the germline V gene. CDR3 sequence reads: CASTTPGVAKNIQYF. For the CDR3, the DNA is TGTGCGAGCACCACCCCAGGGGTAGCCAAAAACATTCAGTACTTC.

In this sample, this clone turned up once. This chain uses TRBV27 with TRBJ1-1, with D unclear. V dropped 6 bases and J dropped 11 bases, with 19 bases sitting between them. Germline V CDR1 and CDR2: MNHEY, SMNVEV (reference sequence). CDR3 length: 13 residues. The CDR3 DNA reads as TGTGCCAGCAGACCCACACTAAGGGCGAGGGCTTTCTTT. Translation gives CASRPTLRARAFF.

This chain uses TRBV25-1 with TRBJ2-7, with a tentative D call TRBD2 (5 bases). The CDR3 has 13 amino acids. V lost 8 bases and J 2 bases, leaving 13 bases between the germline ends. Germline loops: CDR1 MGHDK, CDR2 SYGVNS. CDR3 bases: TGTGCCAGCCAAGCCGGGATCGCCTACGAGCAGTACTTC. It translates to CASQAGIAYEQYF.

By its share, this clone is large. The chain employs TRBV9 and TRBJ1-5; 8 nucleotides align to TRBD1. V trimming: 4 bases; J trimming: 7 bases; junction bases outside the gene matches: 10. This CDR3 is 15 amino acids long. CDR1 SGDLS and CDR2 YYNGEE come from the germline V gene. The CDR3 DNA is TGTGCCAGCAGCTTGGAGGACAGGGCAGGCCAGCCCCAGCATTTT. This gives the protein CASSLEDRAGQPQHF.

The chain combines TRBV7-9 with TRBJ2-4, with D tentatively TRBD1 (6 bases). V lost 8 bases and J 10 bases, leaving 15 bases between the germline ends. The CDR3 is 12 amino acids. Germline V gene lookup returns CDR1 SEHNR and CDR2 FQNEAQ (reference sequence). CDR3 nucleotide sequence: TGTGCCAGCGCCGGACAGCGGACAATTCAGTACTTC. This sequence encodes CASAGQRTIQYF.

Notes on this clone: A read error may produce the germline difference seen at one junction end. The gene calls are TRBV18 and TRBJ2-7; weak D call: TRBD2 (5 bases). CDR3 length equals 11 residues. Per germline, CDR1 KGHSH and CDR2 LQKENI. The CDR3 sequence: CASSLDYKQYF. The DNA for the CDR3 is TGTGCCAGCTCACTCGACTACAAGCAGTACTTC.

The chain recombines TRBV9 with TRBJ2-3; 9 positions match TRBD1. Trimming at V came to 4 bases and at J to 1 base, leaving 7 bases not matched to a gene. The CDR3 totals 16 residues. Germline V lookup: CDR1 SGDLS, CDR2 YYNGEE. For the CDR3, the DNA is TGTGCCAGCAGCCTAAACAGGGGGCAGGGCACAGATACGCAGTATTTT. Translating it yields CASSLNRGQGTDTQYF.

This clone was seen once. This chain links TRBV9 with TRBJ1-2, with 11 bases that match TRBD1. Losses at the gene ends were 2 bases for V and 8 bases for J; bases not matched to a gene: 5. CDR1 and CDR2 (germline): SGDLS, YYNGEE. The CDR3 has 14 amino acids. The CDR3 DNA is TGTGCCAGCAGCGTGGACAGGGGGCGGGAAGGCTACACCTTC. As protein: CASSVDRGREGYTF.

The rearrangement uses TRBV5-1 and TRBJ2-7; a possible D gene is TRBD1 (5 bases). The V end lost 0 bases, the J end lost 12 bases, and 16 bases lay between the germline ends. The germline gives CDR1 SGHRS, CDR2 YFSETQ. The length of the CDR3 is 13 residues. The CDR3 DNA reads as TGCGCCAGCAGCTTGGAGTCGGACAACCCAGGGTACTTC. Translating it yields CASSLESDNPGYF.

This chain links TRBV5-1 with TRBJ1-1; 7 bases fit TRBD1. Germline assignment: CDR1 SGHRS and CDR2 YFSETQ. This CDR3 contains 14 residues. V lost 4 bases, J lost 4 bases, and 7 bases stayed unmatched. The CDR3 protein is CASSRKQGSTEAFF. CDR3 bases: TGCGCCAGCAGCCGCAAACAGGGGAGCACTGAAGCTTTCTTT.

The genes are TRBV27 and TRBJ2-1, with 11 bases fitting TRBD2. CDR3 length: 15 amino acids. Germline CDR1 and CDR2: MNHEY and SMNVEV (reference sequence). J was trimmed by 4 bases and V by 4 bases; bases with no gene match: 3. The CDR3 reads CASSWASGRYNEQFF. DNA for the CDR3: TGTGCCAGCAGTTGGGCTAGCGGGAGGTACAATGAGCAGTTCTTC.

This rearrangement joins TRBV6-5 to TRBJ2-1, with D hard to call. CDR3 length equals 13 residues. The germline V gene encodes CDR1 MNHEY and CDR2 SVGAGI. The V end lost 5 bases, the J end lost 13 bases, and 18 bases lay between the germline ends. CDR3 nucleotide sequence: TGTGCCAGCAGTCCACCGGGTCGTCCTAGACAGTTCTTC. Amino acid sequence: CASSPPGRPRQFF.

CDR3 amino acids: CASSPDSPNQPQHF. The CDR3 nucleotides read TGCGCCAGCAGCCCTGACAGTCCTAATCAGCCCCAGCATTTT. J is TRBJ1-5 and V is TRBV5-1; the D gene is possibly TRBD1 (5 bases). Per germline, CDR1 SGHRS and CDR2 YFSETQ. Deletions cut 4 bases from V and 4 bases from J, with 12 bases between. This CDR3 contains 14 residues.

This rearrangement joins TRBV5-6 to TRBJ2-3; TRBD1 matches 11 bases. The length of the CDR3 is 16 residues. Germline CDR1 SGHDT, CDR2 YYEEEE. The J segment lost 10 bases and the V segment lost 0 bases, leaving 10 bases of the junction unmatched. CDR3 amino acids: CASSLAMGTGGFAQYF. The DNA of the CDR3 is TGTGCCAGCAGCTTGGCGATGGGGACAGGGGGGTTTGCGCAGTATTTT.

This chain joins TRBV10-3 and TRBJ1-3; weak D call: TRBD1 (6 bases). The germline V gene has CDR1 ENHRY and CDR2 SYGVKD. CDR3 length equals 14 residues. V dropped 10 bases and J dropped 0 bases, with 13 bases sitting between them. As DNA, the CDR3 is TGTGCCACCCATCTACAGGGCTCTGGAAACACCATATATTTT. Protein product: CATHLQGSGNTIYF.

The gene calls are TRBV6-1 and TRBJ2-5; 12 bases are shared with TRBD2. CDR1 is MNHNS and CDR2 is SASEGT in the germline V gene. V was pared by 6 bases and J by 5 bases, with 4 bases of the junction left unmatched. The CDR3 loop spans 14 amino acids. This CDR3 reads CASRTSGGGETQYF. Here the CDR3 DNA reads TGTGCCAGCAGGACTAGCGGGGGCGGGGAGACCCAGTACTTC.

The chain is built from TRBV6-6 and TRBJ1-5; D not certain. Per germline, CDR1 MNHNY and CDR2 SVGAGI (reference sequence). This CDR3 has 13 amino acids. V shed 8 bases and J shed 2 bases, with 10 bases lying between them. Here the CDR3 DNA reads TGTGCCAGCCGGAGGAGCGGCAATCAGCCCCAGCATTTT. Encoded protein: CASRRSGNQPQHF.